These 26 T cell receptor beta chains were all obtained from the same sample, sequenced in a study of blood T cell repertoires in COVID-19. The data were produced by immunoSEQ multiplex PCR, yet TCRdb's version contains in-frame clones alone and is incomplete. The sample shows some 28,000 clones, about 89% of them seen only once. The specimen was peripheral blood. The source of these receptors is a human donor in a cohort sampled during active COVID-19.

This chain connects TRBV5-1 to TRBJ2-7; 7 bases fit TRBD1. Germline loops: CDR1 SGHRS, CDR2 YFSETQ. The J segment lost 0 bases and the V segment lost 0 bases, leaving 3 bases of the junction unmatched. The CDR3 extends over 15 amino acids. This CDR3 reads CASSLGGTVSYEQYF. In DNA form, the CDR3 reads TGCGCCAGCAGCTTGGGGGGGACAGTCTCCTACGAGCAGTACTTC.

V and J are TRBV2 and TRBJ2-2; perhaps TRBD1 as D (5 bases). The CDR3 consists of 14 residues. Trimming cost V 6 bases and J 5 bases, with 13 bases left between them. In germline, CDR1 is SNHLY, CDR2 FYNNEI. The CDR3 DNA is TGTGCCAGCAGCCCCCCCCAGGGAACCGGGGAGCTGTTTTTT. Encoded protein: CASSPPQGTGELFF.

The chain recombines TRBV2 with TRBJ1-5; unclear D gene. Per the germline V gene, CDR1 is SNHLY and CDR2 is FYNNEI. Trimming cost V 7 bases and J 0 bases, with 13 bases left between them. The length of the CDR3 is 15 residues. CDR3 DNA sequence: TGTGCCAGCACCTGGGCTGTTGGTAGCAATCAGCCCCAGCATTTT. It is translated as CASTWAVGSNQPQHF.

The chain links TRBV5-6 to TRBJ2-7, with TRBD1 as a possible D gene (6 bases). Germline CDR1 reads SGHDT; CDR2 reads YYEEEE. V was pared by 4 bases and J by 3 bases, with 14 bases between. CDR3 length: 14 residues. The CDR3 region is CASSDPGHNYEQYF. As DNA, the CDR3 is TGTGCCAGCAGCGACCCGGGACACAACTACGAGCAGTACTTC.

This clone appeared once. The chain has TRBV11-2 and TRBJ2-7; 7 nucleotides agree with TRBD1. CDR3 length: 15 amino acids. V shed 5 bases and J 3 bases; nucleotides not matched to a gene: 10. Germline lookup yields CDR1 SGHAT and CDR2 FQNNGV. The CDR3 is CASSRIRQGIYEQYF. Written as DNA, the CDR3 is TGTGCCAGCAGCCGTATAAGACAGGGAATCTACGAGCAGTACTTC.

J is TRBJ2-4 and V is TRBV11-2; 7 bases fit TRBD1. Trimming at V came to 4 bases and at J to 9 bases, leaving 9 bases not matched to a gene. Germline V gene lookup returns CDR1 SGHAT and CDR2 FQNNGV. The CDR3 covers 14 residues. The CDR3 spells CASSSQGDIGIQYF. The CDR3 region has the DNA TGTGCCAGCAGCTCGCAGGGGGATATCGGCATTCAGTACTTC.

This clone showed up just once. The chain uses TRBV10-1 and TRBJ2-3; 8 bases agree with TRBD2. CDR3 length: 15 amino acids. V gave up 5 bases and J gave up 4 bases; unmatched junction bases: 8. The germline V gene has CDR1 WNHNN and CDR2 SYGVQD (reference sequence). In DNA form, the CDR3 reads TGCGCCAGCAGTCCACGGGGGGGCCGCGCAGATACGCAGTATTTT. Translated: CASSPRGGRADTQYF.

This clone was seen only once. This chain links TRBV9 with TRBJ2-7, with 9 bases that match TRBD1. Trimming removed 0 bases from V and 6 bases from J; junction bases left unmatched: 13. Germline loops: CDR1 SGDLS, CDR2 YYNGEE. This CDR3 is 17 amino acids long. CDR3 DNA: TGTGCCAGCAGCGTAGGAGGGGCGACAGGGGGAATGAGCGAGCAGTACTTC. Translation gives CASSVGGATGGMSEQYF.

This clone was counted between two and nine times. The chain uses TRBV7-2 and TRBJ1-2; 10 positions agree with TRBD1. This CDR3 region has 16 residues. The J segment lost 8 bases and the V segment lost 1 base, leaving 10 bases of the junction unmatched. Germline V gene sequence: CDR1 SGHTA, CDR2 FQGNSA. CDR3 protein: CASSLDLRGTGVGYTF. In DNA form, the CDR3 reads TGTGCCAGCAGCTTAGACCTCCGGGGGACAGGGGTCGGCTACACCTTC.

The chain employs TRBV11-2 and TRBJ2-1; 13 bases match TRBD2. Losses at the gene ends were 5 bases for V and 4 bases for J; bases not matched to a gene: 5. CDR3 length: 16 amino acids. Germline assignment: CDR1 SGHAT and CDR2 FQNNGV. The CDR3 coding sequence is TGTGCCAGCAGCCCGCCGGGACTAGCGGGGTACAATGAGCAGTTCTTC. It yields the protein CASSPPGLAGYNEQFF.

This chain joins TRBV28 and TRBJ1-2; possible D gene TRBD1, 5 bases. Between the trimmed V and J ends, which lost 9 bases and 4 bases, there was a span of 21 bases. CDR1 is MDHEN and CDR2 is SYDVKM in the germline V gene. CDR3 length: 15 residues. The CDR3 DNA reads TGTGCCAGTCAGGCCTTTGGGGGAGGGTCCTATGGCTACACCTTC. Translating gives CASQAFGGGSYGYTF.

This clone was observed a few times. The CDR3 DNA sequence: TGTGCTAGTGGTTTGGTACAGGGGTTCATGAACACTGAAGCTTTCTTT. Translation: CASGLVQGFMNTEAFF. The gene calls are TRBV12-5 and TRBJ1-1; 7 nucleotides match TRBD1. This CDR3 region has 16 residues. The V gene end was trimmed by 0 bases and the J gene end by 0 bases; junction bases not matched to a gene: 4. CDR1 is LGHNT, CDR2 FRNRAP, per germline. The variable domain in full, with the rest retrieved from reference TRBV12-5 and TRBJ1-1, is DARVTQTPRHKVTEMGQEVTMRCQPILGHNTVFWYRQTMMQGLELLAYFRNRAPLDDSGMPKDRFSAEMPDATLATLKIQPSEPRDSAVYFCASGLVQGFMNTEAFFGQGTRLTVV.

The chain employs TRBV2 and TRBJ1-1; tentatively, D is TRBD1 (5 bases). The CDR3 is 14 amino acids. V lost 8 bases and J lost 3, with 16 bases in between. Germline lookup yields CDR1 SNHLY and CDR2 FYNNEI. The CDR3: CASRVNRLDTEAFF. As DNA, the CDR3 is TGTGCCAGCCGCGTCAACAGGTTGGACACTGAAGCTTTCTTT.

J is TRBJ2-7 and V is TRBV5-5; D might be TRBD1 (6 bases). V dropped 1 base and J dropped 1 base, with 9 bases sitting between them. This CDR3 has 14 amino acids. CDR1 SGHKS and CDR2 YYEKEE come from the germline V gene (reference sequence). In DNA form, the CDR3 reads TGTGCCAGCAGCTTGTCCAGGGGTTCCTACGAGCAGTACTTC. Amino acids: CASSLSRGSYEQYF.

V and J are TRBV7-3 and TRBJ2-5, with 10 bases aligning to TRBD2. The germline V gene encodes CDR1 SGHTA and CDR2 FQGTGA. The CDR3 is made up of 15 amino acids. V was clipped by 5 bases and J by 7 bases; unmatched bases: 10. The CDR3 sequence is CASSPHSGGAGTQYF. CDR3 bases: TGTGCCAGCAGCCCACACAGCGGGGGGGCCGGGACCCAGTACTTC.

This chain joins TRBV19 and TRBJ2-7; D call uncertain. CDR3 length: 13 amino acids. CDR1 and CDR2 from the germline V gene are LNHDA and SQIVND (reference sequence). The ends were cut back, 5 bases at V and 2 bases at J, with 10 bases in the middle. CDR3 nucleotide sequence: TGTGCCAGTAGTCCCCTACCCCCCTACGAGCAGTACTTC. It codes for CASSPLPPYEQYF.

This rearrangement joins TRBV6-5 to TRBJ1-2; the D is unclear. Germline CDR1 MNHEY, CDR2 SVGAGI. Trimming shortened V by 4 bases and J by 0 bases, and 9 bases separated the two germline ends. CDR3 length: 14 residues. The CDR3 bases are TGTGCCAGCAGTTCCACCTACTCTAACTATGGCTACACCTTC. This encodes CASSSTYSNYGYTF.

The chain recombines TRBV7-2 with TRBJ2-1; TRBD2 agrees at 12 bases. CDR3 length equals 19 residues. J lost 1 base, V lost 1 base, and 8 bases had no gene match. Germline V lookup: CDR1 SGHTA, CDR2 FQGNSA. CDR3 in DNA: TGTGCCAGCAGCTTAGAAGCTAGCGGGGGGGCCGGTTCCTACAATGAGCAGTTCTTC. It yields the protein CASSLEASGGAGSYNEQFF.

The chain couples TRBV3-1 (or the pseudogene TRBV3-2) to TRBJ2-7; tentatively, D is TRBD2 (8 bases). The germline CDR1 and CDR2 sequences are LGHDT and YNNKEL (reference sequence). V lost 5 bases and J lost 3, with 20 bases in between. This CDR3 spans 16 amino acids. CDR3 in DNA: TGTGCCAGCAGCTCGGGGGGGCAGGGGGAAATCTACGAGCAGTACTTC. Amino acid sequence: CASSSGGQGEIYEQYF.

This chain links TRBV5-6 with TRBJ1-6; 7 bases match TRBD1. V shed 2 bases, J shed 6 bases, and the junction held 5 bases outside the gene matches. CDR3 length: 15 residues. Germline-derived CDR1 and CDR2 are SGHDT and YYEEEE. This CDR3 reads CASSFTDRVNSPLHF. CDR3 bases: TGTGCCAGCAGCTTCACCGACAGGGTTAATTCACCCCTCCACTTT.

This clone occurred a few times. The CDR3 protein is CASSQNAHIGSYEQYF. The DNA of the CDR3 is TGCGCCAGCAGCCAAAATGCACATATTGGCTCCTACGAGCAGTACTTC. The chain has TRBV4-1 and TRBJ2-7; the D is unclear. Germline V CDR1 and CDR2: MGHRA, YSYEKL. Trimming stripped 2 bases from V and 0 bases from J, with 14 bases between. This CDR3 is built from 16 residues.

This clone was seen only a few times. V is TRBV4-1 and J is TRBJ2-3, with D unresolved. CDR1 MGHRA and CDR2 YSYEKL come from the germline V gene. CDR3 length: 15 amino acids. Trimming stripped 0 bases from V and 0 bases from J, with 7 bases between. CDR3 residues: CASSQESSSTDTQYF. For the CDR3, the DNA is TGCGCCAGCAGCCAAGAGAGTTCTAGCACAGATACGCAGTATTTT.

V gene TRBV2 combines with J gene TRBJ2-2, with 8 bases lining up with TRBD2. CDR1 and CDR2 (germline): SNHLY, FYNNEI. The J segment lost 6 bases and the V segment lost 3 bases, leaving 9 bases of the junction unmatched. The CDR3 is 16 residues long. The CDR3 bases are TGTGCCAGCAGTGACTTCGGGGGGGCCTCTTCCGGGGAGCTGTTTTTT. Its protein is CASSDFGGASSGELFF.

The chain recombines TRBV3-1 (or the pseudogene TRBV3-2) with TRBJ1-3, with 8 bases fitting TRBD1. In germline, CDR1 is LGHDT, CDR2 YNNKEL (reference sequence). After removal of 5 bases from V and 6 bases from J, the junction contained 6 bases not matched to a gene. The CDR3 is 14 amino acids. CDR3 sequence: CASSSRTGLNTIYF. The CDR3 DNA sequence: TGTGCCAGCAGCTCCCGGACAGGGTTAAACACCATATATTTT.

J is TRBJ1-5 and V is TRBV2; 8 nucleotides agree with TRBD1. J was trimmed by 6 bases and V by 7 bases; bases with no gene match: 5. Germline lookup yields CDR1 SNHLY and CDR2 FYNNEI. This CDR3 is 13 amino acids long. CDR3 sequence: CASTDRGGQPQHF. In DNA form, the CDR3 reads TGTGCCAGCACCGACAGGGGCGGTCAGCCCCAGCATTTT.

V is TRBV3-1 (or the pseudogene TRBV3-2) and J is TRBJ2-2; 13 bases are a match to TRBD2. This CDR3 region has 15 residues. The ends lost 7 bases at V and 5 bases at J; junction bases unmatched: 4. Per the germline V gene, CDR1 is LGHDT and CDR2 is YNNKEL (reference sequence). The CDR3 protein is CASTRLAGGTGELFF. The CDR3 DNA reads TGTGCCAGCACCAGACTAGCGGGGGGAACCGGGGAGCTGTTTTTT.